The entry that follows covers one T cell receptor beta chain sequence. As yet, its antigen is unknown. Here immunoSEQ multiplex PCR was the method, and the copy in TCRdb shows in-frame clones only, minus some. The sample has 67,000 or so clones; approximately 94% are singletons. The sample comes from a study of cytomegalovirus exposure and HLA in healthy donors. General study results and limits: Researchers reported that a few CMV-associated chains were confirmed in vitro as CMV antigen-specific. Cytomegalovirus association was assigned to about 150 TCR beta chains.

There are 13 residues in the CDR3. Germline V gene sequence: CDR1 MNHEY, CDR2 SVGAGI. V dropped 9 bases and J dropped 0 bases, with 11 bases sitting between them. This TCR was sampled from a man between 18 and 35 years old in good health and CMV-seropositive. The sample taken for sequencing was PBMCs. V is TRBV6-5 and J is TRBJ1-1; maybe TRBD1 (5 bases). The CDR3 DNA reads as TGTGCCAGTAAGACAGAAGTGAACACTGAAGCTTTCTTT. It codes for CASKTEVNTEAFF.